This TCR beta chain comes out of a study of beta chain features in type 1 diabetes. Study-level points and caveats: Researchers report that Type 1 diabetes patients had moderately but significantly shorter TCRB CDR3s across all four CD4+ subsets.

In the case of this clone: What it recognizes is unknown.

The collection from each donor was one heparinised blood draw averaging roughly 0.12 L. Central memory, naive, regulatory and stem cell-like memory CD4+ cells were sorted by CD45RO/CCR7/CD25/CD127/CD95/CD27. Each sorted fraction was over 95% pure. Expressed TCRB transcripts got sequenced, as all isolated RNA was reverse transcribed. Profiled with immunoSEQ multiplex PCR; TCRdb holds only in-frame clones, not every one. The sample carries 810,000 or so clones, roughly 15% recorded once. CDR3 size: 16 residues. The V gene's germline CDR1 is LGHNA and CDR2 YNFKEQ. V was pared by 1 base and J by 2 bases, with 15 bases between.

The specimen sequenced was naive CD4+ T cells from blood. The origin of this receptor is a woman under 30 in good health. This chain links TRBV4-2 with TRBJ2-7; no firm D call. In nucleotides, the CDR3 is TGTGCCAGCAGCCAAGCCCTAAAAGACACCGCCTACGAGCAGTACTTC. Translating gives CASSQALKDTAYEQYF.